Listed here is a single T cell receptor beta chain. Its antigen remains unidentified. The CDR3 spans 15 residues. CDR1 MGHRA and CDR2 YSYEKL come from the germline V gene. V was clipped by 0 bases and J by 4 bases, with 10 bases between them. The data were taken from a study of T-cell memory formation after mild COVID-19. Study overall: TCR clusters largely stayed donor specific. Study-wide results and limits: CD4/CD8 balance characterized clones contracting day 15 to 85, and CD4+ skew characterized later expanders.

One entry per CDR3 protein results from TCRdb running MiXCR on the 5' RACE reads. The table shows hundreds of thousands of distinct CDR3 sequences, with roughly 17% occurring only once. The sequence was obtained from an adult woman who had mild COVID-19 (a few samples of this study predate the infection). Cell type and time point are not known. This chain uses TRBV4-1 with TRBJ2-1; D not resolved. Sequenced: PBMCs or a T cell subset sorted from them (not recorded which). The CDR3 spells CASSQDERLYNEQFF. The CDR3 region has the DNA TGCGCCAGCAGCCAAGATGAGCGCTTATACAATGAGCAGTTCTTC.